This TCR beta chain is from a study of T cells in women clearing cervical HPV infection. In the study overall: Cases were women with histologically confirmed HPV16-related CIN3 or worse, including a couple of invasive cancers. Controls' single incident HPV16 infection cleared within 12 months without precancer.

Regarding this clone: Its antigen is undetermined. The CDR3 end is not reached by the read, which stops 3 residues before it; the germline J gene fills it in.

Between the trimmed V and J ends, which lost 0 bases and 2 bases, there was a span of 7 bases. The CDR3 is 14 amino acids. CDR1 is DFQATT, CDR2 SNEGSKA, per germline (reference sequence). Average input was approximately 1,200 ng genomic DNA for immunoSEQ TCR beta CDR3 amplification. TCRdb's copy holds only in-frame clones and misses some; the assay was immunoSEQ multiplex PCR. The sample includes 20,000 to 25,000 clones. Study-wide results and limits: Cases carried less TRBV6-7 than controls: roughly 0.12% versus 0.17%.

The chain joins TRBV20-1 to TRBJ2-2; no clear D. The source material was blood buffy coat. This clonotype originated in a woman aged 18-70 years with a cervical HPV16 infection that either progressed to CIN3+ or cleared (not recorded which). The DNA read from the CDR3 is TGCAGTGCTAGAGAGCAGGCTAACACCGGGGAG. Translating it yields CSAREQANTGE. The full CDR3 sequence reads CSAREQANTGELFF.